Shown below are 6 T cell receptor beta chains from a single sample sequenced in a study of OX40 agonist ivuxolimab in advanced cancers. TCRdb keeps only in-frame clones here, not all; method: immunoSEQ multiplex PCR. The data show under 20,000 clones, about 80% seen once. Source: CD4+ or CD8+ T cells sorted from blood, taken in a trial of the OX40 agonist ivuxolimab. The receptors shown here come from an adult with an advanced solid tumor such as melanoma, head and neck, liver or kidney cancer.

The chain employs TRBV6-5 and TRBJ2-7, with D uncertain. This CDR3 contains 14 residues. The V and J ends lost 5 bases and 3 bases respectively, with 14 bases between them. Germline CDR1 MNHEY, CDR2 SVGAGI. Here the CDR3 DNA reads TGTGCCAGCAGTGAAGTAGCAGGATACTACGAGCAGTACTTC. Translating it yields CASSEVAGYYEQYF.

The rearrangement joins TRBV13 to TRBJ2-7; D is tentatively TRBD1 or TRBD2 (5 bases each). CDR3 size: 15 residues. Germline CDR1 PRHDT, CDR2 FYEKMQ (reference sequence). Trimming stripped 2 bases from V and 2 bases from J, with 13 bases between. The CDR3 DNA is TGTGCCAGCAGCTTAAATAGGGACGCAACCTACGAGCAGTACTTC. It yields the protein CASSLNRDATYEQYF.

The CDR3 loop is CASSLLQGGREQFF. CDR3 in DNA: TGCGCCAGCAGTCTCCTCCAAGGGGGAAGAGAGCAGTTCTTC. The chain carries TRBV23-1 and TRBJ2-1; maybe TRBD1 (6 bases). TRBV23-1 is assigned to the ORF class and has an uncertain function. The CDR3 is 14 residues long. Trimming pared 4 bases from V and 10 bases from J, leaving 17 bases between.

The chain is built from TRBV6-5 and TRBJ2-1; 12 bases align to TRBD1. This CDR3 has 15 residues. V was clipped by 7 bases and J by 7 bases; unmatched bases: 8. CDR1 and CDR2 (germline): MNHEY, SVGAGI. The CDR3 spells CASTQGQGAVNEQFF. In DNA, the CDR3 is TGTGCCAGCACCCAGGGACAGGGGGCTGTGAATGAGCAGTTCTTC.

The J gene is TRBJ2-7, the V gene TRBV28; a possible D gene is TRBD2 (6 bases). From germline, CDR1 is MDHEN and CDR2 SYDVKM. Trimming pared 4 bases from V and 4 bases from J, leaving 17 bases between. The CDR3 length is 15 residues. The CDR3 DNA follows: TGTGCCAGCAGTTCGGGACTGTCCCAGGGATACGAGCAGTACTTC. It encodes CASSSGLSQGYEQYF.

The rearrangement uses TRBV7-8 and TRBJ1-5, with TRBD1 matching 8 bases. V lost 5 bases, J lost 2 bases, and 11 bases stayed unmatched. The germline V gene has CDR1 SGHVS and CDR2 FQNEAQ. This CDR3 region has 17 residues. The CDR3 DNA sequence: TGTGCCAGCAGCAAAACACACAGGGGGATTGGCAATCAGCCCCAGCATTTT. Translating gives CASSKTHRGIGNQPQHF. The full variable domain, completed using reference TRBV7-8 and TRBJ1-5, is GAGVSQSPRYKVAKRGQDVALRCDPISGHVSLFWYQQALGQGPEFLTYFQNEAQLDKSGLPSDRFFAERPEGSVSTLKIQRTQQEDSAVYLCASSKTHRGIGNQPQHFGDGTRLSIL.